The rows below give T cell receptor beta chains drawn from one sample of a study of glioma-infiltrating T cells after dendritic cell vaccination. Sequencing was performed with immunoSEQ multiplex PCR; in TCRdb, only in-frame clones are kept and a portion is missing. The data contain tens of thousands of clones, 75% to 90% of them singletons. This specimen was blood, taken after dendritic cell vaccination. The source of these receptors is a human donor with glioblastoma. CDR3s include the opening cysteine and the closing phenylalanine or tryptophan. The D gene is left open where the match is weak. The listing skips clone size in some rows; elsewhere it reads once, few, many or a size class.

v_call	j_call	d_call	clone_size	cdr3_nt	cdr3_aa
TRBV2	TRBJ2-1	.	.	TGTGCCAGCACCCAGGGTCCTTCATACAATGAGCAGTTCTTC	CASTQGPSYNEQFF
TRBV5-1	TRBJ1-1	TRBD1	.	TGCGCCAGCACCCGGACAGGGGTTGCCGGGAACACTGAAGCTTTCTTT	CASTRTGVAGNTEAFF
TRBV6-7	TRBJ1-3	TRBD1	.	TGTGCCAGCAGTTATTCGTTCAGGGGGCGGGGAAACACCATATATTTT	CASSYSFRGRGNTIYF
TRBV4-2	TRBJ1-1	.	.	TGTGCCAGCAGCCAAGATCTAGAAGGGGCTTATGAAGCTTTCTTT	CASSQDLEGAYEAFF
TRBV2	TRBJ2-5	TRBD2	.	TGTGCCAGCAGACAACGGTCGGCGGGGGGAGGGGAGACCCAGTACTTC	CASRQRSAGGGETQYF
TRBV7-2	TRBJ2-5	TRBD2	.	TGTGCCAGCAGCCCATCGCTAGCGGGGGATGAGACCCAGTACTTC	CASSPSLAGDETQYF
TRBV6-1	TRBJ2-2	.	.	TGTGCCAGCAGTGAAGGCCCAGGGTCGTCCCGGGAGCTGTTTTTT	CASSEGPGSSRELFF
TRBV7-6	TRBJ2-2	TRBD2	.	TGTGCCAGCAGCTTAGGAGCTAGCGGGGGGGCATCCGGGGAGCTGTTTTTT	CASSLGASGGASGELFF
TRBV7-2	TRBJ2-3	TRBD2	once	TGTGCCAGCAGCTTAGTTATCCTAGCGGGGAGCACAGATACGCAGTATTTT	CASSLVILAGSTDTQYF
TRBV27	TRBJ2-5	.	once	TGTGCCAGCAGCGGGACTCCCACTGGGGCGGAGACCCAGTACTTC	CASSGTPTGAETQYF
TRBV5-1	TRBJ2-3	TRBD2	.	TGCGCCAGCAGCCCAACGACTAGCGGGGGAGTGGCAGATACGCAGTATTTT	CASSPTTSGGVADTQYF
TRBV5-1	TRBJ1-5	.	.	TGCGCCAGCAGCTTGTCCGGGGACTATCAGCCCCAGCATTTT	CASSLSGDYQPQHF
TRBV6-1	TRBJ1-4	TRBD1	.	TGTGCCAGCAGACTATACAGGGGTGATGAAAAACTGTTTTTT	CASRLYRGDEKLFF
TRBV13	TRBJ2-7	TRBD1	.	TGTGCCAGCAGCCTAGGGACAGTAAGCTCCTACGAGCAGTACTTC	CASSLGTVSSYEQYF
TRBV5-1	TRBJ2-7	TRBD1	few	TGCGCCAGCAGCTTGGCGCAGGGGGAGTACGAGCAGTACTTC	CASSLAQGEYEQYF
TRBV29-1	TRBJ1-2	.	.	TGCAGCGTTGAAGTGGGAGTCACCGCCCTGGGCTACACCTTC	CSVEVGVTALGYTF
TRBV5-4	TRBJ2-1	TRBD2	.	TGTGCCAGCAGCCCTCCTCGGGGGGGAGACAATGAGCAGTTCTTC	CASSPPRGGDNEQFF
TRBV14	TRBJ1-4	TRBD1	.	TGTGCCAGCAGCCAAGTAACAGGGGGAAATGAAAAACTGTTTTTT	CASSQVTGGNEKLFF
TRBV6-1	TRBJ2-7	TRBD1	.	TGTGCCAGCAGTACCCGGGACAGGGGGCCTGGAGAGCAGTACTTC	CASSTRDRGPGEQYF
TRBV5-6	TRBJ1-1	.	.	TGTGCCAGCAGTTACACCAAGAACACTGAAGCTTTCTTT	CASSYTKNTEAFF
TRBV6-1	TRBJ1-6	.	few	TGTGCCAGCATCGGGGGGCAGGGAGTCAATTCACCCCTCCACTTT	CASIGGQGVNSPLHF
TRBV5-1	TRBJ1-1	.	.	TGCGCCAGCAGCGGACAGAGGACTGAAGCTTTCTTT	CASSGQRTEAFF
TRBV5-8	TRBJ2-5	TRBD1	.	TGTGCCAGCAGCCCGGGGACAGTACTTGTCGAGACCCAGTACTTC	CASSPGTVLVETQYF
TRBV15	TRBJ1-4	.	.	TGTGCCACCAGCAGAGATTACGGAGCAACTAATGAAAAACTGTTTTTT	CATSRDYGATNEKLFF
TRBV14	TRBJ2-5	.	few	TGTGCCAGCAGCCAAGATCAGTTGTCCCTGAGGAGAGAGACCCAGTACTTC	CASSQDQLSLRRETQYF
TRBV6-1	TRBJ1-2	.	.	TGTGCCAGCAGTTATGATGGGGGCAATGGCTACACCTTC	CASSYDGGNGYTF
TRBV15	TRBJ2-3	.	.	TGTGCCACCCTTACGACTACCACAGATACGCAGTATTTT	CATLTTTTDTQYF
TRBV7-9	TRBJ1-1	.	few	TGTGCCAGCAGCTTAGCGGGGGCGAACACTGAAGCTTTCTTT	CASSLAGANTEAFF
TRBV2	TRBJ2-7	TRBD1	once	TGTGCCAGCGAAGACAGGGGGGGTTCCTCCTACGAGCAGTACTTC	CASEDRGGSSYEQYF
TRBV11-2	TRBJ1-3	.	.	TGTGCCAGCAGCTTAGGGGAGGGAAACACCATATATTTT	CASSLGEGNTIYF
TRBV5-4	TRBJ2-3	TRBD2	.	TGTGCCAGCAGCGGCGGGACTAGCGGGGGAACAGATACGCAGTATTTT	CASSGGTSGGTDTQYF
TRBV5-1	TRBJ2-7	.	.	TGCGCCAGCAGCTCAGGCGTCCAGAGTTACGAGCAGTACTTC	CASSSGVQSYEQYF
TRBV7-2	TRBJ1-6	.	.	TGTGCCAGCACCGCGGCGGGCGGAATCGCATCACCCCTCCACTTT	CASTAAGGIASPLHF
TRBV13	TRBJ1-6	.	.	TGTGCCAGCAGCTTGGGGGCCCCCGGGGTGAATTCACCCCTCCACTTT	CASSLGAPGVNSPLHF
TRBV15	TRBJ1-6	.	.	TGTGCCACCAGCAGGTTCAGAGGACCCACGGGGAATTCACCCCTCCACTTT	CATSRFRGPTGNSPLHF
TRBV6-1	TRBJ2-2	.	few	TGTGCCAGCAGTGAAGGGGGCTTCAACACCGGGGAGCTGTTTTTT	CASSEGGFNTGELFF
TRBV6-1	TRBJ1-1	.	.	TGTGCCAGCAGTGAAGTTAGTCCCGTTAGGGGCACTGAAGCTTTCTTT	CASSEVSPVRGTEAFF
TRBV7-3	TRBJ2-1	TRBD1	.	TGTGCCAGCAGCTTATCGGATACCGGGACAGGCGACAATGAGCAGTTCTTC	CASSLSDTGTGDNEQFF
TRBV18	TRBJ1-1	.	.	TGTGCCAGCTCACCACCGAAGGGGGTCGCTTTCTTT	CASSPPKGVAFF
TRBV5-4	TRBJ2-1	TRBD2	.	TGTGCCAGCAGCTTAGCGGGGGGCACTGAGCAGTTCTTC	CASSLAGGTEQFF
TRBV4-3	TRBJ1-2	.	.	TGCGCCAGCAGCCCCGGACAGCGTCTTGGCTACACCTTC	CASSPGQRLGYTF
TRBV7-9	TRBJ2-7	TRBD1	once	TGTGCCAGCAGCTCTCCGACAGGGGAAGTGGGGCAGTACTTC	CASSSPTGEVGQYF
TRBV25-1	TRBJ2-1	.	.	TGTGCCAGCAGTGAAAGCCTTGAGGGAAACAATGAGCAGTTCTTC	CASSESLEGNNEQFF
TRBV6-5	TRBJ1-2	.	.	TGTGCCAGCAGTTACTCTGTACAGGGTGGGAGCTATGGCTACACCTTC	CASSYSVQGGSYGYTF
TRBV12-5	TRBJ2-2	.	.	TGTGCTAGTGGTTTGTCCGCCGGGGAGCTGTTTTTT	CASGLSAGELFF
TRBV5-1	TRBJ2-3	.	.	TGCGCCAGCAGCGACTTACTCACAGATACGCAGTATTTT	CASSDLLTDTQYF